Below, 32 T cell receptor beta chains from the same sample are listed, as sequenced in a study of T cell repertoires in cytomegalovirus infection. Their specific antigens are unknown. TCRdb redid the calling of the reads with MiXCR, one entry per CDR3 protein. This sample has about 500,000 distinct CDR3 sequences, with 25% to 35% found just once. The source was cultured PBMCs, collected from culture after CMV antigen stimulation. The source of these receptors is a human donor in good health (CMV status not recorded). Some clones in this sample may be carry-over from other donors' samples.

This clonotype has a handful of counts. The J gene is TRBJ1-1, the V gene TRBV28; no clear D gene. Germline lookup yields CDR1 MDHEN and CDR2 SYDVKM. V was cut by 3 bases and J by 1 base, with 15 bases left in between. The length of the CDR3 is 16 residues. The CDR3 sequence: CASSFGVTYPNTEAFF. CDR3 DNA sequence: TGTGCCAGCAGTTTTGGGGTCACCTACCCGAACACTGAAGCTTTCTTT.

Only a few counts were recorded for this clonotype. The chain carries TRBV7-2 and TRBJ2-5, with D possibly matching TRBD2 (5 bases). V was pared by 5 bases and J by 5 bases, with 12 bases between. The CDR3 consists of 13 residues. Germline assignment: CDR1 SGHTA and CDR2 FQGNSA. CDR3: CASSRGGRETQYF. The CDR3 bases are TGTGCCAGCAGCAGAGGAGGACGGGAGACCCAGTACTTC.

A few counts support this clonotype. The chain links TRBV5-6 to TRBJ2-5, with 7 bases that match TRBD1. The CDR3 is 15 amino acids. Trimming at V came to 4 bases and at J to 1 base, leaving 7 bases not matched to a gene. Germline CDR1 SGHDT, CDR2 YYEEEE. CDR3 sequence: CASSKIGTVQETQYF. CDR3 bases: TGTGCCAGCAGCAAGATCGGGACAGTCCAAGAGACCCAGTACTTC.

This clonotype was observed a handful of times. No conserved phenylalanine or tryptophan is present at the end of the CDR3, so a read error is the likely explanation. No DNA is shown, since the ends of the CDR3 on it are uncertain; the CDR3 is the one TCRdb lists. The J gene is TRBJ2-1, the V gene TRBV4-1. Including both end residues, the CDR3 is 8 amino acids long. Germline-derived CDR1 and CDR2 are MGHRA and YSYEKL. The CDR3 loop is CASSQDGL.

Remarks on this clonotype: Mismatch with germline at one junction end may stem from a read error. The chain employs TRBV29-1 and TRBJ1-2; TRBD1 aligns across 9 bases. The CDR3 covers 10 residues. Looked up from germline, CDR1 is SQVTM and CDR2 is ANQGSEA. This CDR3 reads CSADRDRAPF. As DNA, the CDR3 is TGCAGCGCTGACCGGGACAGGGCCCCCTTC.

This chain joins TRBV6-6 and TRBJ1-1, with a possible D match to TRBD1 (5 bases). The CDR3 extends over 15 amino acids. In germline, CDR1 is MNHNY, CDR2 SVGAGI (reference sequence). The V end was cut by 0 bases, the J end by 7 bases, with 15 bases between. CDR3 in amino acids: CASSYSHRIYSEAFF. The CDR3 coding sequence is TGTGCCAGCAGTTACTCACACAGGATATACAGTGAAGCTTTCTTT.

CDR3 sequence reads: CASDDNVHNEQFF. The CDR3 region has the DNA TGTGCCAGCGACGATAACGTTCACAATGAGCAGTTCTTC. The rearrangement joins TRBV9 to TRBJ2-1; D is unclear. Trimming took off 7 bases at V and 5 bases at J, with 13 bases between the two ends. CDR1 is SGDLS, CDR2 YYNGEE, per germline. The CDR3 runs to 13 residues.

This clonotype appeared a few times. This chain uses TRBV6-2 or TRBV6-3 with TRBJ2-7, with 8 bases identical to TRBD1. Germline V lookup: CDR1 MNHEY, CDR2 SVGEGT. Losses at the gene ends were 5 bases for V and 0 bases for J; bases not matched to a gene: 6. The CDR3 totals 15 residues. Here the CDR3 DNA reads TGTGCCAGCAGTCTTTACAGGGGGACCTCCTACGAGCAGTACTTC. Protein product: CASSLYRGTSYEQYF.

The chain is built from TRBV19 and TRBJ2-1; unclear D gene. This CDR3 has 14 residues. V lost 5 bases and J 7 bases, leaving 15 bases between the germline ends. Per germline, CDR1 LNHDA and CDR2 SQIVND (reference sequence). The CDR3 loop reads CASSLTRVVNEQFF. DNA for the CDR3: TGTGCCAGTAGTCTTACTCGGGTTGTTAATGAGCAGTTCTTC. The full variable domain, in which reference TRBV19 and TRBJ2-1 provide the parts outside the CDR3, is DGGITQSPKYLFRKEGQNVTLSCEQNLNHDAMYWYRQDPGQGLRLIYYSQIVNDFQKGDIAEGYSVSREKKESFPLTVTSAQKNPTAFYLCASSLTRVVNEQFFGPGTRLTVL.

The table lists this clonotype with a few counts. This chain joins TRBV15 and TRBJ2-3; D is perhaps TRBD2 (6 bases). Trimming stripped 3 bases from V and 1 base from J, with 11 bases between. This CDR3 contains 15 residues. Germline CDR1 and CDR2: LNHNV and YYDKDF (reference sequence). The CDR3 sequence: CATSSTGVRTDTQYF. CDR3 nucleotide sequence: TGTGCCACCAGCAGCACGGGAGTACGCACAGATACGCAGTATTTT.

The V and J genes are TRBV27 and TRBJ1-2; the D gene is possibly TRBD1 (6 bases). Germline lookup yields CDR1 MNHEY and CDR2 SMNVEV (reference sequence). The CDR3 consists of 14 residues. The V end lost 5 bases, the J end lost 4 bases, and 14 bases lay between the germline ends. The CDR3 bases are TGTGCCAGCAGTAACACAGGGTTCGGCTATGGCTACACCTTC. Protein: CASSNTGFGYGYTF.

The sample holds many counts of this clonotype. This rearrangement joins TRBV7-2 to TRBJ2-3, with 9 positions matching TRBD1. CDR1 and CDR2 (germline): SGHTA, FQGNSA. V was pared by 5 bases and J by 5 bases, with 5 bases of the junction left unmatched. CDR3 size: 14 residues. The CDR3 spells CASSLDRGLDTQYF. CDR3 bases: TGTGCCAGCAGCCTGGACAGGGGACTAGATACGCAGTATTTT.

In its sample, this clonotype was seen a few times. DNA of the CDR3: TGCAGCGTTCTGTGGGACGAGGATACTGGGGCCAACGTCCTGACTTTC. This encodes CSVLWDEDTGANVLTF. The chain combines TRBV29-1 with TRBJ2-6, with D possibly being TRBD1 or TRBD2 (5 bases each). V dropped 5 bases and J dropped 2 bases, with 16 bases sitting between them. CDR3 size: 16 residues. The germline CDR1 and CDR2 sequences are SQVTM and ANQGSEA.

This chain links TRBV7-9 with TRBJ2-7; 16 bases are a match to TRBD2. V shed 5 bases and J 3 bases; nucleotides not matched to a gene: 10. Germline V gives CDR1 SEHNR, CDR2 FQNEAQ (reference sequence). This CDR3 has 18 amino acids. CDR3 sequence reads: CASSPKGTSGRASYEQYF. CDR3 DNA sequence: TGTGCCAGCAGCCCGAAAGGGACTAGCGGGAGGGCCAGCTACGAGCAGTACTTC. The full variable domain, in which reference TRBV7-9 and TRBJ2-7 provide the parts outside the CDR3, is DTGVSQNPRHKITKRGQNVTFRCDPISEHNRLYWYRQTLGQGPEFLTYFQNEAQLEKSRLLSDRFSAERPKGSFSTLEIQRTEQGDSAMYLCASSPKGTSGRASYEQYFGPGTRLTVT.

Only a few counts were recorded for this clonotype. J is TRBJ2-3 and V is TRBV12-3 or TRBV12-4; 7 nucleotides agree with TRBD2. V lost 6 bases and J lost 1; bases outside the gene matches: 7. The CDR3 is 15 amino acids. CDR3 coding DNA: TGTGCCAGCAGGCCCCGGGGGGACGGCACAGATACGCAGTATTTT. Its translation: CASRPRGDGTDTQYF.

The V and J genes are TRBV18 and TRBJ2-3; D not resolved. Germline lookup yields CDR1 KGHSH and CDR2 LQKENI. The CDR3 length is 12 residues. V shed 5 bases and J shed 4 bases, with 7 bases lying between them. The CDR3 is CASSSSADTQYF. The CDR3 region has the DNA TGTGCCAGCTCATCTTCGGCAGATACGCAGTATTTT.

This clonotype was seen more than once but under ten times. V is TRBV19 and J is TRBJ1-2; TRBD1 is a possible D gene (6 bases). V was shortened by 3 bases and J by 1 base, with 18 bases between the two germline ends. Germline values: CDR1 LNHDA, CDR2 SQIVND (reference sequence). CDR3 size: 17 residues. CDR3 nucleotide sequence: TGTGCCAGTAGTATTTTTGGAGGACAGCACCTTAACTATGGCTACACCTTC. It codes for CASSIFGGQHLNYGYTF.

This clonotype was observed a handful of times. The chain combines TRBV28 with TRBJ1-1, with D perhaps TRBD1 (5 bases). There are 13 residues in the CDR3. V lost 5 bases to trimming and J lost 4 bases, with 11 bases between them. The germline V gene encodes CDR1 MDHEN and CDR2 SYDVKM. The chain's CDR3 is CASSRYGTTEAFF. The DNA for the CDR3 is TGTGCCAGCAGTCGTTATGGGACCACTGAAGCTTTCTTT.

This clonotype showed up many times. The chain joins TRBV7-2 to TRBJ2-1; TRBD2 agrees at 12 bases. Germline V gene sequence: CDR1 SGHTA, CDR2 FQGNSA. The CDR3 is made up of 18 amino acids. The V segment lost 2 bases and the J segment 5 bases; nucleotides outside the gene matches: 10. The CDR3 protein is CASSLLRLAGGLNNEQFF. CDR3 bases: TGTGCCAGCAGCTTACTCAGGCTAGCGGGAGGGCTGAACAATGAGCAGTTCTTC.

This clonotype was detected many times. The chain has TRBV7-6 and TRBJ2-1, with a possible D match to TRBD2 (7 bases). The CDR3 is made up of 15 amino acids. V gave up 5 bases and J gave up 10 bases, with 21 bases separating them. Germline CDR1 is SGHVS and CDR2 is FNYEAQ. Here the CDR3 reads CASSHRDLGRGEQFF. DNA for the CDR3: TGTGCCAGCAGCCACCGGGACTTAGGGAGGGGGGAGCAGTTCTTC.

This clonotype was observed a handful of times. This chain joins TRBV6-6 and TRBJ2-3; D call uncertain. Trimming removed 0 bases at V and 6 bases at J, with 7 bases between. Germline V CDR1 and CDR2: MNHNY, SVGAGI (reference sequence). The CDR3 spans 13 residues. CDR3 protein: CASSYSEADTQYF. For the CDR3, the DNA is TGTGCCAGCAGTTACTCTGAAGCGGATACGCAGTATTTT.

In this sample, this clonotype turned up a few times. The chain combines TRBV20-1 with TRBJ2-5, with 7 bases aligning to TRBD2. Germline values: CDR1 DFQATT, CDR2 SNEGSKA (reference sequence). The CDR3 has 17 residues. Trimming at V came to 6 bases and at J to 7 bases, leaving 23 bases not matched to a gene. The CDR3 loop is CSALAPNQLAVGGTQYF. CDR3 sequence (DNA): TGCAGTGCCCTCGCGCCCAATCAGCTAGCGGTCGGGGGGACCCAGTACTTC.

This clonotype was detected a few times. CDR3 amino acids: CASSFPVGSLNTGELFF. For the CDR3, the DNA is TGTGCCAGCAGTTTCCCCGTGGGTAGTCTGAACACCGGGGAGCTGTTTTTT. The rearrangement joins TRBV28 to TRBJ2-2; D call uncertain. Trimming stripped 3 bases from V and 1 base from J, with 15 bases between. CDR1 and CDR2 from the germline V gene are MDHEN and SYDVKM. The CDR3 covers 17 residues.

The chain has TRBV20-1 and TRBJ1-6, with 11 bases that match TRBD1. The J segment lost 2 bases and the V segment lost 4 bases, leaving 1 base of the junction unmatched. The CDR3 has 15 amino acids. The germline V gene encodes CDR1 DFQATT and CDR2 SNEGSKA (reference sequence). CDR3 in amino acids: CSATDRGPYNSPLHF. In DNA, the CDR3 is TGCAGTGCTACGGACAGGGGGCCCTATAATTCACCCCTCCACTTT.

The V gene is TRBV10-3, the J gene TRBJ2-7; TRBD1 aligns across 7 bases. Germline-derived CDR1 and CDR2 are ENHRY and SYGVKD. The CDR3 runs to 13 residues. V lost 6 bases to trimming and J lost 0 bases; unmatched junction nucleotides: 2. This chain's CDR3 is CAIRGQSSYEQYV. CDR3 bases: TGTGCCATCAGGGGACAGAGCTCCTACGAGCAGTACGTC.

This rearrangement joins TRBV29-1 to TRBJ2-1; D is unclear. V was pared by 2 bases and J by 7 bases, with 15 bases between. Germline CDR1 SQVTM, CDR2 ANQGSEA. The CDR3 consists of 14 residues. The chain's CDR3 is CSVELSLGYNEQFF. CDR3 DNA: TGCAGCGTTGAATTATCTTTGGGGTATAATGAGCAGTTCTTC.

The chain carries TRBV12-3 or TRBV12-4 and TRBJ2-1; TRBD2 might be the D (6 bases). CDR3 size: 14 residues. Trimming pared 9 bases from V and 0 bases from J, leaving 12 bases between. CDR3 nucleotide sequence: TGTGCCAGTAAAGCGGGCCCCTCCTACAATGAGCAGTTCTTC. Translation gives CASKAGPSYNEQFF.

This chain links TRBV3-1 with TRBJ1-1, with D tentatively TRBD1 (5 bases). Germline V CDR1 and CDR2: LGHDT, YNNKEL (reference sequence). The V gene lost 5 bases and the J gene lost 6 bases, with 13 bases spanning the gap. The CDR3 spans 13 residues. The CDR3 is CASSWGIRAEAFF. CDR3 coding DNA: TGTGCCAGCAGCTGGGGGATTCGCGCTGAAGCTTTCTTT.

This clonotype has only a few counts. The rearrangement uses TRBV5-4 and TRBJ2-1, with TRBD1 identical over 8 bases. Trimming at V came to 3 bases and at J to 4 bases, leaving 6 bases not matched to a gene. The CDR3 is made up of 15 amino acids. Germline CDR1 reads SGHNT; CDR2 reads YYREEE (reference sequence). This CDR3 is CASSWGTGEYNEQFF. The CDR3 DNA follows: TGTGCCAGCAGCTGGGGGACAGGAGAGTACAATGAGCAGTTCTTC.

This rearrangement joins TRBV6-2 or TRBV6-3 to TRBJ2-7, with TRBD1 matching over 11 bases. V lost 5 bases and J lost 4; bases outside the gene matches: 4. CDR3 length equals 14 residues. CDR1 is MNHEY, CDR2 SVGEGT, per germline. The CDR3 bases are TGTGCCAGCAGTCAAGGGGACAGGGGGTACGAGCAGTACGTC. Its translation is CASSQGDRGYEQYV.

This clonotype was seen only a few times. This chain uses TRBV5-6 with TRBJ1-1; D might be TRBD1 (6 bases). This CDR3 spans 17 amino acids. V shed 2 bases and J shed 0 bases, with 17 bases lying between them. Looked up from germline, CDR1 is SGHDT and CDR2 is YYEEEE. The CDR3 spells CASSLIFGQTLNTEAFF. In DNA form, the CDR3 reads TGTGCCAGCAGCTTAATTTTTGGACAGACCCTGAACACTGAAGCTTTCTTT.

In its sample, this clonotype was seen a few times. This chain connects TRBV27 to TRBJ2-7; the D gene is possibly TRBD2 (6 bases). The CDR3 runs 15 residues. With 1 base removed from V and 1 base from J, the gap between germline ends came to 11 bases. Germline V gene data show CDR1 as MNHEY and CDR2 as SMNVEV (reference sequence). The CDR3 is CASSLFGEESYEQYF. The CDR3 coding sequence is TGTGCCAGCAGTTTATTTGGGGAGGAGTCCTACGAGCAGTACTTC.